The source of this T cell receptor beta chain is a study of T cell changes during pregnancy in multiple sclerosis. The ends lost 4 bases at V and 3 bases at J; junction bases unmatched: 5. CDR1 is SGHNT and CDR2 is YYREEE in the germline V gene (reference sequence). The CDR3 has 15 residues. Repertoires were generated with immunoSEQ multiplex PCR, while TCRdb's copy carries only in-frame clones and drops some. The sample comprises about 92,000 clones, around 92% of which are singletons, and 2% to 2.5% rests with the top ten. The sequence derives from a female donor with multiple sclerosis, enrolled in a pregnancy study. This specimen was peripheral blood, taken in the third trimester of pregnancy. The chain is built from TRBV5-4 and TRBJ2-7; TRBD2 matches at 12 bases. The CDR3: CASSPRLAGDYEQYF. CDR3 nucleotides: TGTGCCAGCAGCCCTCGACTAGCGGGAGACTACGAGCAGTACTTC.